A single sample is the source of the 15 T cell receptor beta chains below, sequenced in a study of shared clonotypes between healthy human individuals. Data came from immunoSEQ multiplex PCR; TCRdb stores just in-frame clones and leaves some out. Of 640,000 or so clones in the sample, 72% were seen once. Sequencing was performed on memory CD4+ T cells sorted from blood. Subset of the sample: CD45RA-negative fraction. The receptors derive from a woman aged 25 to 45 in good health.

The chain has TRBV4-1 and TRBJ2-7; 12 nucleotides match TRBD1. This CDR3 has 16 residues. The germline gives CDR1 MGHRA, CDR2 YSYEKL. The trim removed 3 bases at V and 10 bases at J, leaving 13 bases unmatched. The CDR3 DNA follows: TGCGCCAGCAGCCATAACCCCCGGGACAGGGGGCGCCGACAGTACTTC. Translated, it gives CASSHNPRDRGRRQYF.

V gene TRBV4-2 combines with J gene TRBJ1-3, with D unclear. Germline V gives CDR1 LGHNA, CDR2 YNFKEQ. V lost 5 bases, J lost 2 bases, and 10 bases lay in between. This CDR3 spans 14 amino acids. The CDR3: CASSMQEAGNTIYF. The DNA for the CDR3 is TGTGCCAGCAGCATGCAGGAGGCTGGAAACACCATATATTTT.

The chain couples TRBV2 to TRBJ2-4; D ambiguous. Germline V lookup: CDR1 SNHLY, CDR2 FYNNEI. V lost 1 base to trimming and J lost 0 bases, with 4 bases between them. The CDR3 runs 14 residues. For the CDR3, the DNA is TGTGCCAGCAGTGAAGAAGTAGCCAAAAACATTCAGTACTTC. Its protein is CASSEEVAKNIQYF.

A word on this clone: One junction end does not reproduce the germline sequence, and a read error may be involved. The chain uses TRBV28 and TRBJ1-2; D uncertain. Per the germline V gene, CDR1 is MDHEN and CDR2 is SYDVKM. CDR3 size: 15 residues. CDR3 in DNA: TGTGCCAGCAGAACTATATCCGGGATCAACTTTGGCTACACCTTC. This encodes CASRTISGINFGYTF.

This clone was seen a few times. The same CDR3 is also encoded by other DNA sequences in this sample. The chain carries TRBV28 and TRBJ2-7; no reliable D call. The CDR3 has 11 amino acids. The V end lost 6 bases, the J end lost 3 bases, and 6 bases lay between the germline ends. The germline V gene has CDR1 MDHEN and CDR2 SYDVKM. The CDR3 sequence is CASRQYYEQYF. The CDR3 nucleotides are TGTGCCAGCAGGCAATACTACGAGCAGTACTTC.

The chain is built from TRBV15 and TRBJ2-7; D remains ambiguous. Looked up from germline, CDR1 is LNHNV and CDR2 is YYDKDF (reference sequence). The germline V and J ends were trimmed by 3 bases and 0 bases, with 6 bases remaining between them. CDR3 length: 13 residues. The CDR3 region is CATSSHVSYEQYF. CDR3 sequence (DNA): TGTGCCACCAGCAGTCATGTCTCCTACGAGCAGTACTTC.

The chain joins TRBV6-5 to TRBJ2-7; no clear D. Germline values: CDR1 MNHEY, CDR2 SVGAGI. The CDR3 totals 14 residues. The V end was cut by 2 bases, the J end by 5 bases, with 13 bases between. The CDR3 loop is CASSYSLFSDEQYF. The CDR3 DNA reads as TGTGCCAGCAGTTACAGTCTCTTCAGCGACGAGCAGTACTTC.

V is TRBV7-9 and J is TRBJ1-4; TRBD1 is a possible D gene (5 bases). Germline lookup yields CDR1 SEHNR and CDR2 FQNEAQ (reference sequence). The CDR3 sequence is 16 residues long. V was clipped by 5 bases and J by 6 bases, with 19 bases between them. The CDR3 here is CASSRGKWRDHEKLFF. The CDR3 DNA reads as TGTGCCAGCAGCCGTGGAAAATGGAGGGACCATGAAAAACTGTTTTTT.

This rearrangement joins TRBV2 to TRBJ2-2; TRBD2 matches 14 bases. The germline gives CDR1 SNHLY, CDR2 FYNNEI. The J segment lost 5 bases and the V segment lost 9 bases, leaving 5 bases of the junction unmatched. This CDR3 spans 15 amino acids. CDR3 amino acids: CASTGTSGRTGELFF. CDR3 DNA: TGTGCCAGTACCGGGACTAGCGGGAGAACCGGGGAGCTGTTTTTT.

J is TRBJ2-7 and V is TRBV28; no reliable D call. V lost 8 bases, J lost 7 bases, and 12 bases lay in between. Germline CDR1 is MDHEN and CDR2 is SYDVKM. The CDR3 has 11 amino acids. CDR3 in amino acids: CASRLRWEQYF. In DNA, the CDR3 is TGTGCCAGCCGGCTCAGATGGGAGCAGTACTTC.

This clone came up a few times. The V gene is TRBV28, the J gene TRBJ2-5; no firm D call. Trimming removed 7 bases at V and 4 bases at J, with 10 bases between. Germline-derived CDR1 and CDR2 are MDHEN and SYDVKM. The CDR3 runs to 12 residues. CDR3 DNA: TGTGCCAGCAAAGGGTATCCAGAGACCCAGTACTTC. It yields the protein CASKGYPETQYF.

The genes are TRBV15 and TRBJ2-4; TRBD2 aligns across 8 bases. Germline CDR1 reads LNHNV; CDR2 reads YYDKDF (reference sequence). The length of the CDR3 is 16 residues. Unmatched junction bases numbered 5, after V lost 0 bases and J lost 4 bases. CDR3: CATSRDNGGDKNIQYF. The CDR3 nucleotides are TGTGCCACCAGCAGAGATAACGGGGGGGATAAAAACATTCAGTACTTC.

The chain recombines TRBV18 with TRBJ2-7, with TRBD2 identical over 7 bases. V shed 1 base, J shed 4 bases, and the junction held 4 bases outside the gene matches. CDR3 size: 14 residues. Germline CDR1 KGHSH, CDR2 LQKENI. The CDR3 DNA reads TGTGCCAGCTCACCACGTCCTAGCGGTTACGAGCAGTACTTC. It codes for CASSPRPSGYEQYF.

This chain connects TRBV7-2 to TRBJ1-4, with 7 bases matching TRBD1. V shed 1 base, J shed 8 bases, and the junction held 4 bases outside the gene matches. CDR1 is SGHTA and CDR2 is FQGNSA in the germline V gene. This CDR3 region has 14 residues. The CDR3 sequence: CASSLDRGTEKLFF. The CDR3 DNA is TGTGCCAGCAGCTTAGACAGGGGTACGGAAAAACTGTTTTTT.

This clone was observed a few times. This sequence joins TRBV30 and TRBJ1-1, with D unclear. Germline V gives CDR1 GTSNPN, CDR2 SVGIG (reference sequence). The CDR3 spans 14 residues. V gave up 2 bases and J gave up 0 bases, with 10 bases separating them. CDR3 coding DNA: TGTGCCTGGAGTACCCCGGTTGTGAACACTGAAGCTTTCTTT. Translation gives CAWSTPVVNTEAFF.